This T cell receptor beta chain was sequenced in a study of blood T cell repertoires in COVID-19. Sequencing was performed with immunoSEQ multiplex PCR; in TCRdb, only in-frame clones are kept and a portion is missing. The sample has 190,000 or so clones; roughly four fifths are singletons. The CDR3 is 15 amino acids. The V end lost 4 bases, the J end lost 4 bases, and 13 bases lay between the germline ends. The germline gives CDR1 KGHDR, CDR2 SFDVKD. The chain is built from TRBV24-1 and TRBJ1-5, with D hard to call. The source of this sequence is a man in his forties who had recovered from COVID-19. Material: PBMCs or T cells enriched from blood (not recorded which). CDR3 in amino acids: CATSDYTVPNQPQHF. The DNA for the CDR3 is TGTGCCACCAGTGACTACACAGTACCTAATCAGCCCCAGCATTTT.